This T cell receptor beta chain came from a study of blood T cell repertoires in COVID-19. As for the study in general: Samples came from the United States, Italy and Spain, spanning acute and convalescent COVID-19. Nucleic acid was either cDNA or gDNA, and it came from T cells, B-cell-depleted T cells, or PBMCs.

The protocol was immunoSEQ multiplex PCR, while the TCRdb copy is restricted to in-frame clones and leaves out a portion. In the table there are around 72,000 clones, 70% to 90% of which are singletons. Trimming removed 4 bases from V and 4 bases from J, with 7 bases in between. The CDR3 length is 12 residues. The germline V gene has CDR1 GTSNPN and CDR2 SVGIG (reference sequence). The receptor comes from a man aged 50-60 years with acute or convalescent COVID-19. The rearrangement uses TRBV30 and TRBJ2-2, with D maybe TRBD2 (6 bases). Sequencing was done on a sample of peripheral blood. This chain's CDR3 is CAWNGGTGELFF. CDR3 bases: TGTGCCTGGAACGGGGGCACCGGGGAGCTGTTTTTT.